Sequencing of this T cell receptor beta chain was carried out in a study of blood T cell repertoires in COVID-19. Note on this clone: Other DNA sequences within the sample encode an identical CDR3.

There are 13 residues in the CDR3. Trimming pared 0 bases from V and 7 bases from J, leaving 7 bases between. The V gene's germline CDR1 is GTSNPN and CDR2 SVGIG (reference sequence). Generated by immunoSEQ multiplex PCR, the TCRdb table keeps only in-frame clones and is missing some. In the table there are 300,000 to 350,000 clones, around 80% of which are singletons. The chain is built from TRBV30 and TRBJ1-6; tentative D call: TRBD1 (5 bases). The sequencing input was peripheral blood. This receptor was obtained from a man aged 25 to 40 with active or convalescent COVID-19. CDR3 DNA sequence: TGTGCCTGGAGTGTTGGGGGGAATTCACCCCTCCACTTT. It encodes CAWSVGGNSPLHF.